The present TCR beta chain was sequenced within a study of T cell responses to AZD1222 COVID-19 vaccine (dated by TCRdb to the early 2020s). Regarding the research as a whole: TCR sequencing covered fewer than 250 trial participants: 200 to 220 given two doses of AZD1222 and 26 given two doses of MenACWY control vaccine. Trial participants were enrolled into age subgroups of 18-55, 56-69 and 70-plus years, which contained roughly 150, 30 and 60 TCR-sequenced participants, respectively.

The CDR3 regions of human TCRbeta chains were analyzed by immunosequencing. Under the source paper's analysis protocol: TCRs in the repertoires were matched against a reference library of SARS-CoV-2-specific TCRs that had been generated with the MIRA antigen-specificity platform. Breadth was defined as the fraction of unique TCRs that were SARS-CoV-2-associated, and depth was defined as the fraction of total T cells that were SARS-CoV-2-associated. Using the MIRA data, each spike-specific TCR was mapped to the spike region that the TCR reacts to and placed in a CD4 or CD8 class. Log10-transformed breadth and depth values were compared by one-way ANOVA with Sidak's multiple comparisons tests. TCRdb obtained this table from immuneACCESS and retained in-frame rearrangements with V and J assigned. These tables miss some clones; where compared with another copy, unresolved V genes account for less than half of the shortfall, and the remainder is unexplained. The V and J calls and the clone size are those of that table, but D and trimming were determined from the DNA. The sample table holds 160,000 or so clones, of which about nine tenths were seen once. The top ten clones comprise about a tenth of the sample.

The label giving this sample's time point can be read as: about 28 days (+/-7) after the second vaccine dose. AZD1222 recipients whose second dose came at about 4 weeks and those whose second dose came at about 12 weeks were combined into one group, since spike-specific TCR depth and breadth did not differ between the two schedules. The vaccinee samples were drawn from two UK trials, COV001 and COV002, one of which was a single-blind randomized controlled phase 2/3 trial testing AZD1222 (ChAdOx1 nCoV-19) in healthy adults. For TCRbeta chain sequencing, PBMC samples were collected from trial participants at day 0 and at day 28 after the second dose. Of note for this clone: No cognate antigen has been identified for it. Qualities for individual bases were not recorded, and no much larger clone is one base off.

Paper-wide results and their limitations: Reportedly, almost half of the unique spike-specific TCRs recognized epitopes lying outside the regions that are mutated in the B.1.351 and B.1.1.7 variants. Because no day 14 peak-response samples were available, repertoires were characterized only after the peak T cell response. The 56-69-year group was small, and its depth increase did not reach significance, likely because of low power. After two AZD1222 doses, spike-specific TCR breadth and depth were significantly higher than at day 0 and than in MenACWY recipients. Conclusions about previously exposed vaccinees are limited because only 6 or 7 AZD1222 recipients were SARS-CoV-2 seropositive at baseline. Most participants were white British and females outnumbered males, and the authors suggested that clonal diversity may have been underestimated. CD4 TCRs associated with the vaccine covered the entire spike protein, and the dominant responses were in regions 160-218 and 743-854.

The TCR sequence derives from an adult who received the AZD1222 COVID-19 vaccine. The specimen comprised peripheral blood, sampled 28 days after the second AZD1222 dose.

The bases are TGTGCCAGCAGCTTGGGGGGAAAGGGTCAGCCCCAGCATTTT. This gives the protein CASSLGGKGQPQHF. The V gene is TRBV7-9 and the J gene is TRBJ1-5; TRBD1 could be the D gene, as 5 bases match. The germline V gene (reference sequence) specifies SEHNR as CDR1 and FQNEAQ as CDR2. V drops 3 bases and J drops 6 bases, leaving 12 bases in between. Counted from cysteine to phenylalanine, this CDR3 has 14 amino acids. Only the CDR3 part of the read is kept: 42 bases, read in frame from the first base.